Listed below are T cell receptor beta chains from one sample, sequenced in a study of T cells after yellow fever vaccination. TCRdb passed the 5' RACE reads through MiXCR, listing each CDR3 protein once. The sample lists more than 95,000 distinct CDR3 sequences, 6.5% to 8% occurring once. The sequences come from CD4+ T cells sorted from PBMCs, collected 9 to 10 days after the first yellow fever vaccination. All receptors come from a man aged 18 to 29 who received the YFV17D yellow fever vaccine. The CDR3 runs from the conserved cysteine through the conserved F or W. Fields, in order: J gene, clone size, D gene, CDR3 length, V gene, CDR3 protein, CDR3 DNA. D genes are given only for firm matches. Not all rows give a size; the values are once, few, many and, for expanded clones, a class.

>TRBJ1-2|many|.|12|TRBV7-6
CAVLTGDAGYTF
TGTGCCGTACTGACGGGGGATGCTGGCTACACCTTC
>TRBJ2-1|many|TRBD2|14|TRBV10-3
CAISVAGGPNEQFF
TGTGCCATCAGTGTCGCGGGGGGGCCTAATGAGCAGTTCTTC
>TRBJ2-6|many|.|19|TRBV4-3
CASSQAWAIPSSGANVLTF
TGCGCCAGCAGCCAAGCCTGGGCGATCCCGAGCTCTGGGGCCAACGTCCTGACTTTC
>TRBJ1-5|.|.|15|TRBV27
CASSLTGRSNQPQHF
TGTGCCAGCAGTTTAACGGGTCGGAGCAATCAGCCCCAGCATTTT
>TRBJ1-1|few|.|16|TRBV6-4
CASSDWTEIMNTEAFF
TGTGCCAGCAGTGACTGGACAGAGATCATGAACACTGAAGCTTTCTTT
>TRBJ2-3|many|.|15|TRBV4-2
CASSQDPPIPDTQYF
TGTGCCAGCAGCCAAGACCCACCCATTCCAGATACGCAGTATTTT
>TRBJ1-6|many|TRBD1|15|TRBV7-9
CASSPHGQVNSPLHF
TGTGCCAGCAGCCCCCACGGACAGGTTAATTCACCCCTCCACTTT
>TRBJ2-3|many|.|14|TRBV20-1
CSAEGQVVGGTQYF
TGCAGTGCCGAGGGACAGGTGGTCGGGGGGACGCAGTATTTT
>TRBJ1-2|many|.|14|TRBV5-1
CASSPQPRDDGYTF
TGCGCCAGCAGCCCGCAACCTAGGGATGATGGCTACACCTTC
>TRBJ1-6|.|.|17|TRBV5-6
CASSFPPPRTANSPLHF
TGTGCCAGCAGCTTCCCGCCTCCCCGGACAGCCAATTCACCCCTCCACTTT
>TRBJ2-1|many|TRBD2|14|TRBV25-1
CARIAGGSYNEQFF
TGTGCCAGAATAGCGGGGGGTTCCTACAATGAGCAGTTCTTC
>TRBJ1-2|many|.|16|TRBV7-2
CASSFTVNPDSYGYTF
TGTGCCAGCAGCTTTACCGTTAACCCAGATTCATATGGCTACACCTTC
>TRBJ1-4|few|.|13|TRBV5-4
CASSLRGREKLFF
TGTGCCAGCAGCTTGAGGGGACGTGAAAAACTGTTTTTT
>TRBJ2-1|many|.|15|TRBV5-1
CASSSTSGAGYEQFF
TGCGCCAGCAGCTCAACTTCAGGGGCAGGGTATGAGCAGTTCTTC
>TRBJ1-5|many|.|15|TRBV4-1
CASSQDSRDGQPQHF
TGCGCCAGCAGCCAAGATAGCAGGGACGGTCAGCCCCAGCATTTT
>TRBJ1-3|many|.|15|TRBV12-3/TRBV12-4
CASSLARGAGNTIYF
TGTGCCAGCAGTTTAGCGCGGGGTGCTGGAAACACCATATATTTT
>TRBJ2-1|many|TRBD2|14|TRBV10-3
CAIRTSGGTNEQFF
TGTGCCATCAGAACTAGCGGGGGGACTAATGAGCAGTTCTTC
>TRBJ2-1|many|.|16|TRBV29-1
CSVLPSTGLGYNEQFF
TGCAGCGTTCTTCCCTCAACAGGGCTGGGGTACAATGAGCAGTTCTTC
>TRBJ2-5|many|TRBD2|15|TRBV11-2
CASSILAGGLQTQYF
TGTGCCAGCAGCATACTAGCGGGGGGGCTTCAGACCCAGTACTTC
>TRBJ1-1|many|TRBD1|15|TRBV5-8
CASSFRTGSNTEAFF
TGTGCCAGCAGCTTCCGGACAGGATCGAACACTGAAGCTTTCTTT
>TRBJ2-5|many|TRBD2|16|TRBV5-1
CASRRSGTSGEETQYF
TGCGCCAGCAGACGATCCGGGACTAGCGGGGAAGAGACCCAGTACTTC
>TRBJ1-1|many|.|14|TRBV20-1
CSARAGALNTEAFF
TGCAGTGCTAGAGCAGGGGCGTTGAACACTGAAGCTTTCTTT
>TRBJ2-1|many|.|10|TRBV20-1
CSAPHNEQFF
TGCAGTGCCCCCCACAATGAGCAGTTCTTC
>TRBJ2-5|many|.|11|TRBV6-2/TRBV6-3
CASSPGGTQYF
TGTGCCAGCAGTCCCGGCGGGACCCAGTACTTC
>TRBJ1-5|few|.|15|TRBV6-5
CASSYPARYNQPQHF
TGTGCCAGCAGTTACCCGGCGAGGTACAATCAGCCCCAGCATTTT
>TRBJ2-5|.|TRBD2|16|TRBV4-1
CASSQDSAGGRETQYF
TGCGCCAGCAGCCAAGATTCGGCGGGGGGGCGGGAGACCCAGTACTTC
>TRBJ2-3|many|.|14|TRBV6-5
CASSSSGSVWTQYF
TGTGCCAGCAGTTCCTCAGGTTCCGTCTGGACGCAGTATTTT
>TRBJ2-7|medium-sized|.|17|TRBV5-1
CASSLGWASGGKDEQYF
TGCGCCAGCAGCTTGGGATGGGCGTCTGGGGGGAAGGACGAGCAGTACTTC
>TRBJ1-1|many|.|14|TRBV7-3
CASSPGPMNTEAFF
TGTGCCAGCAGCCCCGGACCTATGAACACTGAAGCTTTCTTT